The 8 T cell receptor beta chains below all came from one sample that was sequenced in a study of cytomegalovirus exposure and HLA in healthy donors. The study ran its PCR with 60 Vbeta and 13 Jbeta primers. The method was immunoSEQ multiplex PCR; TCRdb's version includes in-frame clones alone and lacks a portion of them. The sample records about 160,000 clones, more than 80% being singletons. Sequencing was performed on PBMCs. Receptors originate from a woman between 50 and 59 years old in good health and CMV-seronegative.

The genes are TRBV4-1 and TRBJ2-7, with D maybe TRBD1 (6 bases). The CDR3 sequence is 15 residues long. Germline V gene sequence: CDR1 MGHRA, CDR2 YSYEKL. V dropped 0 bases and J dropped 4 bases, with 13 bases sitting between them. The CDR3 DNA sequence: TGCGCCAGCAGCCAAGAGTCCACCAGGGGATACGAGCAGTACTTC. Its translation: CASSQESTRGYEQYF.

This chain links TRBV5-1 with TRBJ2-5; D unresolved. CDR1 is SGHRS, CDR2 YFSETQ, per germline. V was pared by 4 bases and J by 4 bases, with 11 bases between. The CDR3 is 13 amino acids. CDR3 amino acids: CASSRISGETQYF. The CDR3 nucleotides are TGCGCCAGCAGCCGAATCTCCGGAGAGACCCAGTACTTC. Using reference TRBV5-1 and TRBJ2-5 for the parts outside the CDR3, the full variable domain is KAGVTQTPRYLIKTRGQQVTLSCSPISGHRSVSWYQQTPGQGLQFLFEYFSETQRNKGNFPGRFSGRQFSNSRSEMNVSTLELGDSALYLCASSRISGETQYFGPGTRLLVL.

Points on this clone: Distinct nucleotide sequences in the sample also encode this CDR3. The chain combines TRBV30 with TRBJ2-7, with 8 positions matching TRBD2. CDR1 GTSNPN and CDR2 SVGIG come from the germline V gene (reference sequence). The CDR3 has 13 amino acids. V lost 4 bases and J lost 12; bases outside the gene matches: 14. CDR3 in amino acids: CAWIPREGGGPYF. The CDR3 DNA follows: TGTGCCTGGATACCTCGGGAGGGGGGGGGTCCGTACTTC.

The chain joins TRBV6-5 to TRBJ1-2; possible D gene TRBD1, 6 bases. Germline values: CDR1 MNHEY, CDR2 SVGAGI. The CDR3 runs to 16 residues. V lost 2 bases and J 8 bases, leaving 21 bases between the germline ends. The CDR3 region has the DNA TGTGCCAGCAGTTACGCCCCTGGGGGCGGGGGACGGGGCTACACCTTC. Protein sequence: CASSYAPGGGGRGYTF.

The CDR3, as DNA: TGTGCCAGCTCACAAACCAGGGGGACAGCCCAAGAGACCCAGTACTTC. It yields the protein CASSQTRGTAQETQYF. This sequence joins TRBV18 and TRBJ2-5, with TRBD1 matching 7 bases. Germline trimming cut 4 bases from V and 1 base from J; bases unmatched to any gene: 9. Germline values: CDR1 KGHSH, CDR2 LQKENI. The CDR3 covers 16 residues.

This chain uses TRBV6-5 with TRBJ1-2, with D possibly matching TRBD1 (6 bases). Deletions cut 6 bases from V and 4 bases from J, with 15 bases between. The germline V gene has CDR1 MNHEY and CDR2 SVGAGI. CDR3 length equals 14 residues. CDR3 DNA: TGTGCCAGCAGAACACAGGGAAGCAGCTATGGCTACACCTTC. It specifies CASRTQGSSYGYTF.

Worth noting for this clone: Compared with germline, one end of the junction differs, possibly owing to a read error. This sequence joins TRBV7-9 and TRBJ1-1, with D perhaps matching TRBD1 (5 bases). Germline V gene sequence: CDR1 SEHNR, CDR2 FQNEAQ (reference sequence). The CDR3 spans 17 residues. CDR3 sequence: CSSSSLQRGLMNTEAFF. The CDR3 nucleotides are TGTTCCAGCAGCTCCCTCCAAAGGGGACTAATGAACACTGAAGCTTTCTTT.

This sequence joins TRBV7-9 and TRBJ1-4, with TRBD1 matching over 8 bases. The V gene's germline CDR1 is SEHNR and CDR2 FQNEAQ (reference sequence). The V gene end was trimmed by 5 bases and the J gene end by 8 bases; junction bases not matched to a gene: 13. This CDR3 is 16 amino acids long. The CDR3 region has the DNA TGTGCCAGCAGCCTCACCGGCGACAGGGGAAGGGAAAAACTGTTTTTT. Translating gives CASSLTGDRGREKLFF.